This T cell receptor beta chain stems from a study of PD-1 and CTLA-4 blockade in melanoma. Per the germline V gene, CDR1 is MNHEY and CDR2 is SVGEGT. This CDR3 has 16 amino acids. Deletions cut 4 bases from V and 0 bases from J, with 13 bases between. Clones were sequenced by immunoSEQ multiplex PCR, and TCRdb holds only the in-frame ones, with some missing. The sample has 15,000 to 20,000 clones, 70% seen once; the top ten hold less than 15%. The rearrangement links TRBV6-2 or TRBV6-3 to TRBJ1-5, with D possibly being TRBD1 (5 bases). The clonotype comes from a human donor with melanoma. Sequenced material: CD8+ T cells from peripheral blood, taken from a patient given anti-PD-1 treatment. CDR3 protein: CASSSSREYSNQPQHF. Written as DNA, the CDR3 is TGTGCCAGCAGTTCTTCCAGGGAATATAGCAATCAGCCCCAGCATTTT.